This TCR beta chain was captured in a study of beta chain features in type 1 diabetes. The germline CDR1 and CDR2 sequences are MNHEY and SVGAGI. V shed 7 bases and J shed 0 bases, with 16 bases lying between them. The CDR3 runs to 15 residues. The authors reverse transcribed all of the isolated RNA, so sequencing captured expressed TCRB transcripts. TCRdb's copy holds only in-frame clones and misses some; the assay was immunoSEQ multiplex PCR. The data contain more than 300,000 clones, around 10% of them singletons. This clone was observed a few times. Antigen: not known. Findings and limits, study-wide: Shortening of TCRB CDR3s, moderate but significant, appeared in all four CD4+ subsets of Type 1 diabetes patients.

Sample: central memory CD4+ T cells from blood. J is TRBJ2-7 and V is TRBV6-5; TRBD1 or TRBD2 may be the D gene (5 bases each). This TCR derives from a man in his thirties or forties with type 1 diabetes. The DNA of the CDR3 is TGTGCCAGCACTGATGTGGGACGCAGCTCCTACGAGCAGTACTTC. Its translation: CASTDVGRSSYEQYF.